This T cell receptor beta chain comes out of a study of blood T cell repertoires in COVID-19. At the level of the study: Sites in the United States, Italy and Spain provided acute and convalescent COVID-19 samples.

Only in-frame clones appear in the TCRdb table, and some are missing; sequencing was by immunoSEQ multiplex PCR. The repertoire has roughly 150,000 clones, 76% of them found once; the top ten carry about 4%. CDR3 size: 14 residues. Germline-derived CDR1 and CDR2 are GTSNPN and SVGIG (reference sequence). The V end lost 3 bases, the J end lost 5 bases, and 16 bases lay between the germline ends. This clone was seen only a few times. Different DNA sequences within this sample yield the same CDR3. Sequencing was done on a sample of peripheral blood. This receptor was identified in a man in his fifties or sixties with acute or convalescent COVID-19. The J gene is TRBJ1-1, the V gene TRBV30, with D possibly being TRBD1 (5 bases). Written as DNA, the CDR3 is TGTGCCTGGAGGGGAGGGGCGGGTTGGACTGAAGCTTTCTTT. Its translation: CAWRGGAGWTEAFF.